The 32 T cell receptor beta chains in this list originate from one sample, sequenced in a study of cytotoxic CD8 clonotypes in ibrutinib-treated CLL. Sequencing was performed with immunoSEQ multiplex PCR; in TCRdb, only in-frame clones are kept and a portion is missing. The sample has around 60,000 clones, roughly 59% seen once. The sample consisted of PBMCs, taken after 12 months of ibrutinib treatment. The source of these receptors is a human donor with chronic lymphocytic leukemia.

The chain has TRBV14 and TRBJ2-6; no clear D. Germline CDR1 reads SGHDN; CDR2 reads FVKESK. V was cut by 4 bases and J by 0 bases, with 13 bases left in between. This CDR3 contains 17 residues. The CDR3 here is CASSRPQLSSGANVLTF. The CDR3 coding sequence is TGTGCCAGCAGCCGACCCCAACTTAGCTCTGGGGCCAACGTCCTGACTTTC.

The chain combines TRBV13 with TRBJ2-7, with 9 bases aligning to TRBD1. The germline V gene has CDR1 PRHDT and CDR2 FYEKMQ (reference sequence). With 4 bases clipped from V and 2 bases from J, the junction kept 6 bases outside the gene matches. The CDR3 is 15 amino acids. CDR3 bases: TGTGCCAGCAGCTCTGCCCGGACAGGGGCCTACGAGCAGTACTTC. It translates to CASSSARTGAYEQYF.

V usage is TRBV6-6 and J usage is TRBJ2-2; unclear D gene. The CDR3 sequence is 14 residues long. Per the germline V gene, CDR1 is MNHNY and CDR2 is SVGAGI (reference sequence). The V gene lost 0 bases and the J gene lost 2 bases, with 4 bases spanning the gap. The CDR3 bases are TGTGCCAGCAGTTACTCCCAAAACACCGGGGAGCTGTTTTTT. Its protein product is CASSYSQNTGELFF.

The J gene is TRBJ2-1, the V gene TRBV6-5; 9 bases line up with TRBD2. Germline V lookup: CDR1 MNHEY, CDR2 SVGAGI. V was pared by 6 bases and J by 2 bases, with 5 bases of the junction left unmatched. This CDR3 has 15 amino acids. This chain's CDR3 is CASSPLAGPYNEQFF. As DNA, the CDR3 is TGTGCCAGCAGCCCACTAGCGGGTCCCTACAATGAGCAGTTCTTC.

The chain recombines TRBV29-1 with TRBJ2-7; 7 bases are shared with TRBD2. Germline V gives CDR1 SQVTM, CDR2 ANQGSEA. The CDR3 spans 16 residues. V was pared by 3 bases and J by 3 bases, with 14 bases of the junction left unmatched. The CDR3 spells CSVELGRGGRSYEQYF. The CDR3 DNA reads as TGCAGCGTTGAGCTCGGACGTGGCGGGAGAAGCTACGAGCAGTACTTC.

The chain employs TRBV28 and TRBJ2-2; tentative D call: TRBD1 (5 bases). Germline V lookup: CDR1 MDHEN, CDR2 SYDVKM. V lost 6 bases, J lost 0 bases, and 11 bases lay in between. This CDR3 has 15 residues. Written as DNA, the CDR3 is TGTGCCAGCAGCCCGACAGAGTCGAACACCGGGGAGCTGTTTTTT. It translates to CASSPTESNTGELFF.

The sample holds a few counts of this clone. The chain has TRBV2 and TRBJ2-3, with 12 bases fitting TRBD2. The ends lost 9 bases at V and 7 bases at J; junction bases unmatched: 8. The CDR3 totals 14 residues. Germline V gene data show CDR1 as SNHLY and CDR2 as FYNNEI. The CDR3 DNA reads TGTGCCAGAACTACTAGCGGGGGGTCAAATACGCAGTATTTT. Its translation is CARTTSGGSNTQYF.

The gene calls are TRBV28 and TRBJ1-2, with TRBD1 as a possible D gene (6 bases). V lost 4 bases to trimming and J lost 0 bases, with 15 bases between them. This CDR3 is built from 16 residues. The germline CDR1 and CDR2 sequences are MDHEN and SYDVKM. The DNA for the CDR3 is TGTGCCAGCAGTTCCACCTCGGAGGGGGCTAACTATGGCTACACCTTC. Translating gives CASSSTSEGANYGYTF.

The V call is TRBV29-1, the J call TRBJ1-2, with D hard to call. The CDR3 runs 12 residues. The germline V and J ends were trimmed by 4 bases and 5 bases, with 11 bases remaining between them. Germline V gene data show CDR1 as SQVTM and CDR2 as ANQGSEA. CDR3: CSVGQAGYGYTF. The CDR3 DNA reads TGCAGCGTTGGGCAGGCTGGGTATGGCTACACCTTC.

Regarding this clone: The junction does not match germline at one end; this may be a read error. The chain joins TRBV28 to TRBJ1-1; D uncertain. The CDR3 loop spans 12 amino acids. Germline values: CDR1 MDHEN, CDR2 SYDVKM. The CDR3 sequence is CASDTALDPAIF. The CDR3, as DNA: TGTGCCAGCGATACAGCTTTAGACCCGGCTATTTTT.

V is TRBV19 and J is TRBJ1-2; no reliable D call. Germline V gives CDR1 LNHDA, CDR2 SQIVND (reference sequence). Trimming removed 3 bases at V and 3 bases at J, with 5 bases between. CDR3 length equals 12 residues. The CDR3, as DNA: TGTGCCAGTAGTATTGTCGACTATGGCTACACCTTC. Translating it yields CASSIVDYGYTF. Together with reference TRBV19 and TRBJ1-2, the CDR3 gives the full variable domain: DGGITQSPKYLFRKEGQNVTLSCEQNLNHDAMYWYRQDPGQGLRLIYYSQIVNDFQKGDIAEGYSVSREKKESFPLTVTSAQKNPTAFYLCASSIVDYGYTFGSGTRLTVV.

This chain uses TRBV14 with TRBJ1-2; TRBD1 matches 9 bases. Trimming took 0 bases from V and 8 from J; bases not matched to a gene: 7. This CDR3 contains 15 residues. CDR1 and CDR2 from the germline V gene are SGHDN and FVKESK. CDR3 in DNA: TGTGCCAGCAGCCAAGAGGCCGGGACAGGGAAGGGCTACACCTTC. Amino acid sequence: CASSQEAGTGKGYTF. The full variable domain, in which reference TRBV14 and TRBJ1-2 provide the parts outside the CDR3, is EAGVTQFPSHSVIEKGQTVTLRCDPISGHDNLYWYRRVMGKEIKFLLHFVKESKQDESGMPNNRFLAERTGGTYSTLKVQPAELEDSGVYFCASSQEAGTGKGYTFGSGTRLTVV.

This clone was counted only a few times. This chain joins TRBV7-8 and TRBJ2-7, with a tentative D call TRBD1 (6 bases). V dropped 3 bases and J dropped 3 bases, with 9 bases sitting between them. This CDR3 spans 13 amino acids. Germline CDR1 and CDR2: SGHVS and FQNEAQ. CDR3 region: CASSFTDSYEQYV. CDR3 in DNA: TGTGCCAGCAGCTTTACGGACAGCTACGAGCAGTACGTC.

The chain links TRBV6-5 to TRBJ1-5, with D possibly TRBD1 on 6 matching bases. CDR3 length equals 14 residues. V was clipped by 5 bases and J by 5 bases, with 13 bases between them. Germline assignment: CDR1 MNHEY and CDR2 SVGAGI. DNA of the CDR3: TGTGCCAGCAGTCCAACAGGGAGGGATCAGCCCCAGCATTTT. It translates to CASSPTGRDQPQHF.

This chain connects TRBV19 to TRBJ2-2; TRBD1 matches at 8 bases. The J segment lost 4 bases and the V segment lost 5 bases, leaving 6 bases of the junction unmatched. From germline, CDR1 is LNHDA and CDR2 SQIVND (reference sequence). The CDR3 loop spans 15 amino acids. The CDR3 DNA reads as TGTGCCAGTAGTGCCCGACAGGGGTTCACCGGGGAGCTGTTTTTT. Encoded protein: CASSARQGFTGELFF.

The V and J genes are TRBV28 and TRBJ1-4; 8 bases are shared with TRBD1. Germline CDR1 reads MDHEN; CDR2 reads SYDVKM. V was pared by 9 bases and J by 6 bases, with 15 bases of the junction left unmatched. This CDR3 has 16 amino acids. The CDR3 here is CASTSSGTGVHEKLFF. The CDR3 DNA sequence: TGTGCCAGTACCTCCTCCGGGACAGGAGTACATGAAAAACTGTTTTTT. Combining the CDR3 with reference TRBV28 and TRBJ1-4 gives the whole variable domain DVKVTQSSRYLVKRTGEKVFLECVQDMDHENMFWYRQDPGLGLRLIYFSYDVKMKEKGDIPEGYSVSREKKERFSLILESASTNQTSMYLCASTSSGTGVHEKLFFGSGTQLSVL.

The chain is built from TRBV5-8 and TRBJ1-1; D possibly corresponds to TRBD1 (6 bases). Trimming cost V 0 bases and J 0 bases, with 15 bases left between them. CDR1 and CDR2 (germline): SGHTS, YDEGEE. There are 17 residues in the CDR3. The CDR3 sequence is CASSLEVGATLNTEAFF. The CDR3 nucleotides read TGTGCCAGCAGCTTGGAGGTGGGGGCGACCCTGAACACTGAAGCTTTCTTT.

The J gene is TRBJ2-3, the V gene TRBV29-1; D remains ambiguous. Trimming removed 7 bases from V and 4 bases from J, with 12 bases in between. The CDR3 consists of 12 residues. CDR1 SQVTM and CDR2 ANQGSEA come from the germline V gene. The CDR3: CSAGPRADTQYF. The CDR3 region has the DNA TGCAGCGCCGGGCCTCGGGCAGATACGCAGTATTTT.

The chain uses TRBV5-4 and TRBJ2-7, with D possibly being TRBD1 (5 bases). V was cut by 5 bases and J by 2 bases, with 17 bases left in between. Per germline, CDR1 SGHNT and CDR2 YYREEE (reference sequence). This CDR3 comprises 15 residues. Written as DNA, the CDR3 is TGTGCCAGCAGTTTCGACCAGGGTGCAACCTACGAGCAGTACTTC. This translates into CASSFDQGATYEQYF.

This clone was observed at least ten times. V is TRBV5-6 and J is TRBJ2-1, with a weak D call TRBD2 (5 bases). The CDR3 contains 11 residues. Germline-derived CDR1 and CDR2 are SGHDT and YYEEEE. Trimming stripped 0 bases from V and 10 bases from J, with 5 bases between. This CDR3 reads CASSLGGEQFF. For the CDR3, the DNA is TGTGCCAGCAGCTTGGGCGGGGAGCAGTTCTTC.

This rearrangement joins TRBV11-2 to TRBJ2-3; 8 bases match TRBD2. CDR1 is SGHAT, CDR2 FQNNGV, per germline. Trimming took 1 base from V and 6 from J; bases not matched to a gene: 6. This CDR3 spans 15 amino acids. CDR3 bases: TGTGCCAGCAGCTTAGCGGGGGGGTTATCGGATACGCAGTATTTT. Residues: CASSLAGGLSDTQYF.

Only a few counts were recorded for this clone. The rearrangement joins TRBV19 to TRBJ1-4; D remains ambiguous. V was shortened by 6 bases and J by 8 bases, with 16 bases between the two germline ends. The CDR3 extends over 14 amino acids. Germline assignment: CDR1 LNHDA and CDR2 SQIVND (reference sequence). The CDR3 reads CASSVTGVEEKLFF. The CDR3, as DNA: TGTGCCAGTAGCGTCACGGGTGTTGAAGAAAAACTGTTTTTT. Full variable domain (rest looked up from reference TRBV19 and TRBJ1-4): DGGITQSPKYLFRKEGQNVTLSCEQNLNHDAMYWYRQDPGQGLRLIYYSQIVNDFQKGDIAEGYSVSREKKESFPLTVTSAQKNPTAFYLCASSVTGVEEKLFFGSGTQLSVL.

Only one count was recorded for this clone. V usage is TRBV6-1 and J usage is TRBJ1-6; D gene ambiguous. Germline values: CDR1 MNHNS, CDR2 SASEGT. The CDR3 runs 13 residues. Deletions cut 2 bases from V and 12 bases from J, with 11 bases between. The chain's CDR3 is CASSEILPEPLHF. CDR3 in DNA: TGTGCCAGCAGTGAAATCCTACCGGAACCCCTCCACTTT.

By share, this clone counts as medium-sized (0.01 to 0.1%). The chain links TRBV7-2 to TRBJ1-5, with TRBD1 as a possible D gene (5 bases). V lost 3 bases and J lost 8, with 14 bases in between. Looked up from germline, CDR1 is SGHTA and CDR2 is FQGNSA. CDR3 length equals 14 residues. CDR3 in amino acids: CASSFNRFFEPQHF. The CDR3 DNA sequence: TGTGCCAGCAGCTTTAACAGGTTTTTTGAGCCCCAGCATTTT.

DNA of the CDR3: TGTGCCAGCAGTGAAATCGGGGGAGCCGGGGAGCTGTTTTTT. This codes for CASSEIGGAGELFF. The chain employs TRBV6-4 and TRBJ2-2; D perhaps matches TRBD2 (6 bases). There are 14 residues in the CDR3. The V gene lost 3 bases and the J gene lost 6 bases, with 11 bases spanning the gap. The germline gives CDR1 MRHNA, CDR2 SNTAGT.

In regard to this clone: An end of the junction differs from the germline gene, which may be a read error. The chain is built from TRBV10-3 and TRBJ2-1; 8 bases match TRBD2. This CDR3 spans 15 amino acids. Germline V gene sequence: CDR1 ENHRY, CDR2 SYGVKD. CDR3 in amino acids: CASSGAGGSYNEQFF. CDR3 bases: TGTGCCAGCAGTGGGGCGGGGGGCTCCTACAATGAGCAGTTCTTC.

The V and J genes are TRBV29-1 and TRBJ1-2, with D maybe TRBD1 (5 bases). V was trimmed by 5 bases and J by 4 bases, leaving 11 bases between them. The CDR3 runs 12 residues. Germline loops: CDR1 SQVTM, CDR2 ANQGSEA. The CDR3: CSVFRAAYGYTF. In DNA form, the CDR3 reads TGCAGCGTTTTCAGGGCCGCCTATGGCTACACCTTC.

This rearrangement joins TRBV5-1 to TRBJ1-4, with 10 bases matching TRBD1. V dropped 4 bases and J dropped 2; count of bases not matched to a gene: 5. CDR1 is SGHRS, CDR2 YFSETQ, per germline. This CDR3 contains 16 residues. The CDR3 protein is CASSGGQGLTNEKLFF. CDR3 nucleotide sequence: TGCGCCAGCAGCGGGGGACAGGGGTTGACTAATGAAAAACTGTTTTTT.

The chain recombines TRBV5-1 with TRBJ2-5; the D is unclear. CDR1 is SGHRS and CDR2 is YFSETQ in the germline V gene. CDR3 length equals 15 residues. V dropped 0 bases and J dropped 1 base, with 10 bases sitting between them. CDR3 in amino acids: CASSLARKGQETQYF. For the CDR3, the DNA is TGCGCCAGCAGCTTGGCCCGGAAGGGCCAAGAGACCCAGTACTTC. Together with reference TRBV5-1 and TRBJ2-5, the CDR3 gives the full variable domain: KAGVTQTPRYLIKTRGQQVTLSCSPISGHRSVSWYQQTPGQGLQFLFEYFSETQRNKGNFPGRFSGRQFSNSRSEMNVSTLELGDSALYLCASSLARKGQETQYFGPGTRLLVL.

The count of this clone is one. V is TRBV6-1 and J is TRBJ2-5; 10 bases fit TRBD2. The germline V gene has CDR1 MNHNS and CDR2 SASEGT. V was pared by 0 bases and J by 5 bases, with 6 bases of the junction left unmatched. This CDR3 is 16 amino acids long. The CDR3 region is CASSEALLAGVETQYF. CDR3 in DNA: TGTGCCAGCAGTGAAGCGCTTCTAGCGGGGGTGGAGACCCAGTACTTC.

This clone was detected only a few times. V and J are TRBV21-1 and TRBJ2-5; the table names TRBD2, a call not compared with the DNA. TRBV21-1 is flagged as a pseudogene. The CDR3 consists of 16 residues. The DNA for the CDR3 is TGTGCCAGCAGCGGACTAGCGGGAGTCTATTGGGAGACCCAGTACTTC. Translating gives CASSGLAGVYWETQYF.

This chain connects TRBV2 to TRBJ2-7; D gene unclear. The germline V and J ends were trimmed by 5 bases and 2 bases, with 4 bases remaining between them. The CDR3 totals 11 residues. The germline CDR1 and CDR2 sequences are SNHLY and FYNNEI. The CDR3 DNA reads as TGTGCCAGCAGTATCGCCTACGAGCAGTACTTC. Residues: CASSIAYEQYF.